Included here is one T cell receptor (beta chain) sequence, with context. The antigen is undetermined. The authors ran a second PCR of roughly 6 to 12 cycles using a sample-barcoded 5' primer and a J-beta primer mix. TCRdb fed the 5' RACE reads into MiXCR, producing one record per CDR3 protein. The profile shows under 950,000 distinct CDR3 sequences, 22% of them singletons. The length of the CDR3 is 14 residues. Between the trimmed V and J ends, which lost 6 bases and 6 bases, there was a span of 15 bases. The data were taken from a study of blood T cells in healthy people across ages. The wider study: Template switching retrieved approximately one barcoded beta molecule for each two T cells.

Points from the study as a whole: Whereas aged donors had fewer naive CD4+ cells, long-lived donors had more of them and higher diversity. Estimated diversity that came from one million T cells was considered an underestimate. Donor CMV status was unknown, possibly confounding expanded clonotype changes.

This receptor was taken from a man between 65 and 79 years old in good health. J is TRBJ1-5 and V is TRBV12-3 or TRBV12-4; TRBD1 might be the D (6 bases). Sequencing input: blood. The CDR3 DNA follows: TGTGCCAGCAGATCCGACAGGCCCAGTCAGCCCCAGCATTTT. Encoded protein: CASRSDRPSQPQHF.